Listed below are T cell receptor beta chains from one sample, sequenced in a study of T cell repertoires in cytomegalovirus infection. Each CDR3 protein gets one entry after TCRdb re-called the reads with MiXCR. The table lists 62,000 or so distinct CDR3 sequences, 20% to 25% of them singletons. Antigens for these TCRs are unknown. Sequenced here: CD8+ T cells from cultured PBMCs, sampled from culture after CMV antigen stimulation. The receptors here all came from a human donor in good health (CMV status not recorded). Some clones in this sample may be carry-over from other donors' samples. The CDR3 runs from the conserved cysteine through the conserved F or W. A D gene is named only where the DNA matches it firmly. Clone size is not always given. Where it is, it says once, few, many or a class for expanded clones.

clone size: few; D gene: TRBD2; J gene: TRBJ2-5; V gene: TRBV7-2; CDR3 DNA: TGTGCCAGCAGCTTTCCCCTAGCGGGGGGGCACCCAGAGACCCAGTACTTC; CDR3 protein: CASSFPLAGGHPETQYF
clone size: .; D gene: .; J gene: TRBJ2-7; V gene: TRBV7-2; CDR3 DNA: TGTGCCAGCAGTCCCTCAGGGGCCATCTACGAGCAGTACTTC; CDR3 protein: CASSPSGAIYEQYF
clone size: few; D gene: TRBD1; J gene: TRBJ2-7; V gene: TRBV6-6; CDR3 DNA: TGTGCCAGCAGTTACGAAATCATTGGGACAGGGGGCGGCTACGAGCAGTACTTC; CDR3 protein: CASSYEIIGTGGGYEQYF
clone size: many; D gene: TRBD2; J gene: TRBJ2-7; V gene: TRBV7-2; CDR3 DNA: TGTGCCAGCAGCCCCACCTCGCTTAGCGGGGGGTACTACGAGCAGTACTTC; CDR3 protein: CASSPTSLSGGYYEQYF
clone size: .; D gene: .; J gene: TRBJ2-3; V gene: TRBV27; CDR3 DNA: TGTGCCAGCACCAACGCCGGGGGCACAGATACGCAGTATTTT; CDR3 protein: CASTNAGGTDTQYF
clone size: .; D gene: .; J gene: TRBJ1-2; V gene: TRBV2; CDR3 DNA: TGTGCCAGCGTATATCCTGGTAATGGCTACACCTTC; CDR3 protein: CASVYPGNGYTF
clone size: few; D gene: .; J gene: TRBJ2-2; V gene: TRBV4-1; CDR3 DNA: TGCGCCAGTACCCCAGGGAACACCGGGGAGCTGTTTTTT; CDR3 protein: CASTPGNTGELFF
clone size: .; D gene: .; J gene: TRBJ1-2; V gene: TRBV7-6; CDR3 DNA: TGTGCCAGCAGCTTAGTCCACTCACGGGGCTACGGGGGATCCTATGGCTACACCTTC; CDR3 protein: CASSLVHSRGYGGSYGYTF
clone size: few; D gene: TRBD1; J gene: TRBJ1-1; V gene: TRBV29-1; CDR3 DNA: TGCAGCGCCAAAGCGGCAGGGGGCTGGAACACTGAAGCTTTCTTT; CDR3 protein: CSAKAAGGWNTEAFF
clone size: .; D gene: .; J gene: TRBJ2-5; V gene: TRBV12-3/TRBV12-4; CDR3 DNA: TGTGCCAGCACCCATAGTGGGGAGACCCAGTACTTC; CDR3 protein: CASTHSGETQYF
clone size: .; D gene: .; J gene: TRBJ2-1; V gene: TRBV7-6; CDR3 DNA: TGTGCCAGCAGCAGCGGGTTCGGTGGGAGCTCCTACAATGAGCAGTTCTTC; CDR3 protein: CASSSGFGGSSYNEQFF
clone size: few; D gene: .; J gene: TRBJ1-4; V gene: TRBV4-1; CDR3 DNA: TGCGCCATCTTGACGGACTCTTCGGAAAAACTGTTTTTT; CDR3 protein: CAILTDSSEKLFF
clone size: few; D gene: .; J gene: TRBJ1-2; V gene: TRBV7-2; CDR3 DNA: TGTGCCAGCAGCCCGGACGGTCGTAACTATGGCTACACCTTC; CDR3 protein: CASSPDGRNYGYTF
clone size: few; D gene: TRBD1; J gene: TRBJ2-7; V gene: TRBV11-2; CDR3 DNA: TGTGCCAGCAGCAGTAGGGGGACAGGGGATAGAAACGAGCAGTACTTC; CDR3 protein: CASSSRGTGDRNEQYF
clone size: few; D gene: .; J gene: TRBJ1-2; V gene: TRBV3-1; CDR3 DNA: TGTGCCAGCAGCCAAGAACTTCTGCGGCAGGGTACTGTCTATGGCTACACCTTC; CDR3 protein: CASSQELLRQGTVYGYTF
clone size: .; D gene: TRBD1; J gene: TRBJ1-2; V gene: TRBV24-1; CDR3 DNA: TGTGCCACCAGTGCAGGACAGGGGGCGTATGGCTACACCTTC; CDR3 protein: CATSAGQGAYGYTF
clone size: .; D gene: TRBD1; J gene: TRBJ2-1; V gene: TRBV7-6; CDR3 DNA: TGTGCCAGCAGCTTCCGGACAGGGGGCTTTGACTATGAGCAGTTCTTC; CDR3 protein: CASSFRTGGFDYEQFF
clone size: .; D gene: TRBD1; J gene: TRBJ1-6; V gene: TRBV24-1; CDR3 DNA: TGTGCCCCGTCGGGACAGGGCTACCCCTGGGTTAGTTCACCCCTCCACTTT; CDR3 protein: CAPSGQGYPWVSSPLHF
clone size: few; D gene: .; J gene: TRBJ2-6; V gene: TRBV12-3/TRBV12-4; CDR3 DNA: TGTGCCAGCAGTTTTTGGATATCTGGGGCCAACGTCCTGACTTTC; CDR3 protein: CASSFWISGANVLTF
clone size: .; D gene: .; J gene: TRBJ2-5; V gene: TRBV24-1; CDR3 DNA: TGTGCCACCAGTGATTTAGAAGAGACCCAGTACTTC; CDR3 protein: CATSDLEETQYF
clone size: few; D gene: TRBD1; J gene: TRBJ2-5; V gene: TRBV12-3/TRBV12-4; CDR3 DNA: TGTGCCAGCAGTCCGACCACCCTCCCGGGACAGGAACAAGAGACCCAGTACTTC; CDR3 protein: CASSPTTLPGQEQETQYF
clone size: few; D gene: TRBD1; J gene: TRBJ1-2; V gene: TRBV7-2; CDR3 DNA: TGTGCCAGCAGCCTCGTCCCGGGACAGGCGAAAATTTCCTATGGCTACACCTTC; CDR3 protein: CASSLVPGQAKISYGYTF
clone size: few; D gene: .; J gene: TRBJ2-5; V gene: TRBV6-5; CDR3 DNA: TGTGCCAGCAGTTATCCGGGACCCAAGGGGCAAGCAACACAAGAGACCCAGTACTTC; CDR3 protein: CASSYPGPKGQATQETQYF
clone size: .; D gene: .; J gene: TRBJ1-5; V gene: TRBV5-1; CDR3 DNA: TGCGCCAGCAGCCTCAACCCAGGGGAGATAAACCAGCCCCAGCATTTT; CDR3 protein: CASSLNPGEINQPQHF
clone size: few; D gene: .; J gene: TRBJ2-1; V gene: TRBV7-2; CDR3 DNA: TGTGCCAGCAGTTCGTTCGCGGCCTCAAATGAGCAGTTCTTC; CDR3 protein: CASSSFAASNEQFF
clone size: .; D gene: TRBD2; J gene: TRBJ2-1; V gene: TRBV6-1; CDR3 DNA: TGTGCCAGCTTGGCGGGAGGGAATGAGCAGTTCTTC; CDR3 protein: CASLAGGNEQFF
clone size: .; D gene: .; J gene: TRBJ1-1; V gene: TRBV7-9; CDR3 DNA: TGTGCCAGCAGCTTGGGCAGGGAGGTTTTCTTT; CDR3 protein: CASSLGREVFF
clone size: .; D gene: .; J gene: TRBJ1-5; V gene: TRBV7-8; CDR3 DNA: TGTGCCAGCAGCTTATTTCAGGGAAATCAGCCCCAGCATTTT; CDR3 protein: CASSLFQGNQPQHF
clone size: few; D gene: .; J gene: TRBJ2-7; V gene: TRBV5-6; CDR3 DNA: TGTGCCAGCAGCTCCGGACTATCCGAGCAGTACTTC; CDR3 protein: CASSSGLSEQYF
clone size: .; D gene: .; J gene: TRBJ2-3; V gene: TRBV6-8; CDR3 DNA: TGTGCCAGCAGTTATCTGATCACAGATACGCAGTATTTT; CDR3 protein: CASSYLITDTQYF
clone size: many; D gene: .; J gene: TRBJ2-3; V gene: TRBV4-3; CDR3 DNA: TGCGCCAGCAGCCAAGATCTGGGACTCCTCGGAGATACGCAGTATTTT; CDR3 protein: CASSQDLGLLGDTQYF
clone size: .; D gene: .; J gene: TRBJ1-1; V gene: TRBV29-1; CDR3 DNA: TGCAGCGTTATAGGGGGGACTGAAGCTTTCTTT; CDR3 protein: CSVIGGTEAFF
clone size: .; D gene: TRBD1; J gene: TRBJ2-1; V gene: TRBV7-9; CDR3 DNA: TGTGCCAGCAGCCCGTTTGGGGGGACAGGGGGTTCGGATGAGCAGTTCTTC; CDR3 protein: CASSPFGGTGGSDEQFF
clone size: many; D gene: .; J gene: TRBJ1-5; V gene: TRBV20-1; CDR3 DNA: TGCAGTGCTAGAGGGGGAGCTAGCAATCAGCCCCAGCATTTT; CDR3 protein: CSARGGASNQPQHF
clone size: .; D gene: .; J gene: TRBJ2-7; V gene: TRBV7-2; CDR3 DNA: TGTGCCAGCAGCTTACCTACCTACGAGCAGTACTTC; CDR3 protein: CASSLPTYEQYF